The clone carrying this T cell receptor beta chain showed up many times. Its cognate antigen is unknown. This sample was taken from a study of neurological immune-mediated disorders. With 10-nucleotide random UMIs, 5'RACE was used to make the cDNA. TCRdb itself ran the 5' RACE reads through MiXCR, one entry per CDR3 protein. The data show about 33,000 distinct CDR3 sequences, about 1.4% seen once. Study outcomes and limitations: In HTLV-1-associated myelopathy, TCR clonal expansion was greatest, and in multiple sclerosis it was least, below healthy controls.

With V trimmed by 1 base and J by 4 bases, 6 bases remained unmatched. The CDR3 runs to 15 residues. Germline V gene lookup returns CDR1 LGHNA and CDR2 YNFKEQ. Preparation of the unsorted libraries drew on 2 million PBMCs stored at -80 C. The source of this sequence is a woman aged 25 to 39 with multiple sclerosis. Sequenced material: PBMCs. The chain joins TRBV4-2 to TRBJ1-2; the match to TRBD1 covers 7 bases. CDR3 bases: TGTGCCAGCAGCCAAGCGCGACAGGGAGGCTATGGCTACACCTTC. Translating it yields CASSQARQGGYGYTF.